The source of this T cell receptor beta chain is a study of CD8 T cells in Susac syndrome. Study-wide context: About 6 sequenced Susac syndrome patients had clinically active disease, while 8 or 9 were in remission. General study results and limits: Repertoires of Susac syndrome CD4+ T cells lacked clonal expansion.

The germline CDR1 and CDR2 sequences are SQVTM and ANQGSEA. V lost 5 bases and J lost 4, with 14 bases in between. The CDR3 is 13 amino acids. When the RNA was reverse transcribed, random hexamers were used with an input of roughly 0.45 to 1 ug. The amplification used immunoSEQ multiplex PCR on TCR beta CDR3; it spanned 54 Vbeta and 13 Jbeta. One entry per CDR3 protein results from TCRdb running MiXCR on the immunoSEQ multiplex PCR reads. The table lists around 150,000 distinct CDR3 sequences, approximately 96% of them singletons. Patients with Susac syndrome met the recently defined diagnostic criteria for definite or probable disease. Comment on this clonotype: The antigen remains unidentified.

The clonotype comes from a human donor with Susac syndrome. The sequenced material came from CD4+ T cells from PBMCs. The genes are TRBV29-1 and TRBJ2-5; D gene ambiguous. The CDR3 here is CSVSDGGRETQYF. CDR3 coding DNA: TGCAGCGTTTCGGACGGTGGTCGAGAGACCCAGTACTTC.